The 3 T cell receptor beta chains reported below all come from one sample, sequenced in a study of T cell responses to AZD1222 COVID-19 vaccine. The data were produced by immunoSEQ multiplex PCR, yet TCRdb's version contains in-frame clones alone and is incomplete. The sample lists around 120,000 clones; 85% to 90% were seen once. The sequenced sample was peripheral blood, obtained on day 0 of AZD1222 vaccination. The receptors stem from an adult in good health.

The V gene is TRBV19, the J gene TRBJ2-4, with 8 bases matching TRBD1. The CDR3 loop spans 17 amino acids. Germline V gene lookup returns CDR1 LNHDA and CDR2 SQIVND (reference sequence). J gave up 5 bases and V 7 bases, and 16 bases lay outside the gene matches. CDR3 nucleotides: TGTGCCAGTATGGGCCCAGGGGGCGCGGGTTACGAAAACATTCAGTACTTC. Translating it yields CASMGPGGAGYENIQYF.

In DNA form, the CDR3 reads TGTGCCAGCAGTGAAGACCAGGTTGTCAATGAGCAGTTCTTC. It specifies CASSEDQVVNEQFF. This chain connects TRBV6-1 to TRBJ2-1, with unresolved D. The V gene lost 1 base and the J gene lost 6 bases, with 10 bases spanning the gap. Looked up from germline, CDR1 is MNHNS and CDR2 is SASEGT. The CDR3 runs 14 residues.

The chain is built from TRBV7-9 and TRBJ2-2; TRBD1 matches at 9 bases. V was clipped by 5 bases and J by 4 bases; unmatched bases: 5. Per the germline V gene, CDR1 is SEHNR and CDR2 is FQNEAQ (reference sequence). The CDR3 loop spans 15 amino acids. CDR3 in amino acids: CASSVRDRATGELFF. The CDR3 coding sequence is TGTGCCAGCAGCGTCCGGGACAGGGCCACCGGGGAGCTGTTTTTT.